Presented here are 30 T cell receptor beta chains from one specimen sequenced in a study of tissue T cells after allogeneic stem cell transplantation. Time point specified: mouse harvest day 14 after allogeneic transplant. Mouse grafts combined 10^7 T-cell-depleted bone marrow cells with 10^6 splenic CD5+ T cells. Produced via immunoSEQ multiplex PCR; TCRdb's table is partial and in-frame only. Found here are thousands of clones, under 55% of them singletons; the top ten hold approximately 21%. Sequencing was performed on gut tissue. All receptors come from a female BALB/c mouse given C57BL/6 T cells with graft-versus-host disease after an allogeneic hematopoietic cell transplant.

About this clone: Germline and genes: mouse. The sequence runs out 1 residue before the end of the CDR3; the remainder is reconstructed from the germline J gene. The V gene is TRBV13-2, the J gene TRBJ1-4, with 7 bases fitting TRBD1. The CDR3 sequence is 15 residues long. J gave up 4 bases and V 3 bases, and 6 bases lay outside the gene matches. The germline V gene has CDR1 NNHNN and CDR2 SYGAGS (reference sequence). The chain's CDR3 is CASGVRTGGNERLFF. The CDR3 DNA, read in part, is TGTGCCAGCGGTGTCCGGACAGGAGGCAACGAAAGATTATTT.

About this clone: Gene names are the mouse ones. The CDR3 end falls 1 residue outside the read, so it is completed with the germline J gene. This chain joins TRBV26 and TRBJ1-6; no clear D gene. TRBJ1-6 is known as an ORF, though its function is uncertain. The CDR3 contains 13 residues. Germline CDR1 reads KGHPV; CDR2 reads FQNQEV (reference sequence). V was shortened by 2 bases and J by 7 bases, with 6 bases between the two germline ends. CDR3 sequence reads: CASSLDKNSPLYF. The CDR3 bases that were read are TGTGCCAGCAGTCTGGACAAGAATTCGCCCCTCTAC.

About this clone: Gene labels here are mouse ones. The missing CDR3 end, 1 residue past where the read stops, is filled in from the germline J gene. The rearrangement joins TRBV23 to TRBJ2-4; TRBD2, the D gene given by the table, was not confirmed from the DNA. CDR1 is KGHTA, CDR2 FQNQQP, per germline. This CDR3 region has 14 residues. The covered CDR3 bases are TGCTCCAGCAGTCAATCGGGGGGGTGGGACACCTTGTAC. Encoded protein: CSSSQSGGWDTLY. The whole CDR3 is CSSSQSGGWDTLYF.

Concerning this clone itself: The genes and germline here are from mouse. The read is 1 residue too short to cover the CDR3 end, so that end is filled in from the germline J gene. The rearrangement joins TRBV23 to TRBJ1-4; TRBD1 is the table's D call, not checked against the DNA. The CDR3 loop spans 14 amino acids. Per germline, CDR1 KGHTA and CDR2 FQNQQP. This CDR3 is CSSSRQISNERLFF. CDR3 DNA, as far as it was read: TGCTCCAGCAGTCGACAGATTTCCAACGAAAGATTATTT.

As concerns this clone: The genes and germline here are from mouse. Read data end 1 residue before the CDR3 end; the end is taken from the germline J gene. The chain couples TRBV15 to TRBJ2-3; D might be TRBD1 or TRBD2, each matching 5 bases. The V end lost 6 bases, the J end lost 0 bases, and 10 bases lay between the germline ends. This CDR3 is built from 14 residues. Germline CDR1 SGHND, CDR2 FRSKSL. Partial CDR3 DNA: TGTGCCAGCAGCCGGGACCTTAGTGCAGAAACGCTGTAT. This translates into CASSRDLSAETLY. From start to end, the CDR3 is CASSRDLSAETLYF.

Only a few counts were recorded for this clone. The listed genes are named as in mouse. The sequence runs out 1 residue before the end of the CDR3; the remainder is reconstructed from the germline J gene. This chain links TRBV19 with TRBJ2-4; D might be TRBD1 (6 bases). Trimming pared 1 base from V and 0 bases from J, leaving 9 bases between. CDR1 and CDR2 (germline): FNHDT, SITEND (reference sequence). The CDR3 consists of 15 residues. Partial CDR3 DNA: TGTGCCAGCAGTATAAAGGGGGTTAGTCAAAACACCTTGTAC. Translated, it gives CASSIKGVSQNTLY. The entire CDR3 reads CASSIKGVSQNTLYF.

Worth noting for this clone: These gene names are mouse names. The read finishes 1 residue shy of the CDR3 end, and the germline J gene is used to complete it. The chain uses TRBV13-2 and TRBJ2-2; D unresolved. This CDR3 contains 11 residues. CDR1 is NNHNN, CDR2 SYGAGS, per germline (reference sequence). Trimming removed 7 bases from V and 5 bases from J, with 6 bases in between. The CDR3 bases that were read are TGTGCCAGCAGATGGACCGGGCAGCTCTAC. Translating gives CASRWTGQLY. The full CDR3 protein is CASRWTGQLYF.

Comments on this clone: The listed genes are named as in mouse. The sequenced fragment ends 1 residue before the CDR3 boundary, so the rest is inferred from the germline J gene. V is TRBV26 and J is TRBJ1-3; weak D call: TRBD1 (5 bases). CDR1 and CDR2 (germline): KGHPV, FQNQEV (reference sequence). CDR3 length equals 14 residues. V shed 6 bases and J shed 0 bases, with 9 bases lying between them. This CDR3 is CASRPDSSGNTLYF. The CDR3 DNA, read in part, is TGTGCCAGCAGGCCCGACAGTTCTGGAAATACGCTCTAT. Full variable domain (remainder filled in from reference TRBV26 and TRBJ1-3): NSKVIQTPRYLVKGQGQKAKMRCIPEKGHPVVFWYQQNKNNEFKFLINFQNQEVLQQIDMTEKRFSAECPSNSPCSLEIQSSEAGDSALYLCASRPDSSGNTLYFGEGSRLIVV.

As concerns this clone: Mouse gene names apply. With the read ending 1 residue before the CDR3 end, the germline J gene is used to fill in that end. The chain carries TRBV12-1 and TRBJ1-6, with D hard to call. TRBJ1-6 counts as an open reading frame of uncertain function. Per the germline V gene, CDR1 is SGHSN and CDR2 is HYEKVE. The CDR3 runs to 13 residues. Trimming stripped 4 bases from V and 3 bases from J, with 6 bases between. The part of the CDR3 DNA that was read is TGTGCCAGCTCCTACAACTATAATTCGCCCCTCTAC. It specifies CASSYNYNSPLY. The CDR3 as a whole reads CASSYNYNSPLYF.

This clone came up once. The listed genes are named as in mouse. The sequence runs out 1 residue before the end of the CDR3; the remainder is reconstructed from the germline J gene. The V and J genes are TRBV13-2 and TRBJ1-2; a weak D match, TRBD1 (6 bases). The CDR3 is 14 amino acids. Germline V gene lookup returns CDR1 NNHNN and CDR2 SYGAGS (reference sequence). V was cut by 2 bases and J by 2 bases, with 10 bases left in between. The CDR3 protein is CASGEGHPNSDYTF. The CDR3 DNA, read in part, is TGTGCCAGCGGTGAGGGACACCCTAACTCCGACTACACC.

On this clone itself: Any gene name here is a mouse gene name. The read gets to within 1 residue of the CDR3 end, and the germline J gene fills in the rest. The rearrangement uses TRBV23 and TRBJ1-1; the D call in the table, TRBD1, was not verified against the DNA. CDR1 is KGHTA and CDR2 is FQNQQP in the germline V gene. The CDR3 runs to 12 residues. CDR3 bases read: TGCTCCAGCAGTCAACAGGGCACAGAAGTCTTC. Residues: CSSSQQGTEVF. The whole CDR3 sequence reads CSSSQQGTEVFF. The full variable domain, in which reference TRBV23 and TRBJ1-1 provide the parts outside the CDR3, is DAAVTQKPRYLIKMKGQEAEMKCIPEKGHTAVFWYQQKQSKELKFLIYFQNQQPLDQIDMVKERFSAVCPSSSLCSLGIRTCEAEDSALYLCSSSQQGTEVFFGKGTRLTVV.

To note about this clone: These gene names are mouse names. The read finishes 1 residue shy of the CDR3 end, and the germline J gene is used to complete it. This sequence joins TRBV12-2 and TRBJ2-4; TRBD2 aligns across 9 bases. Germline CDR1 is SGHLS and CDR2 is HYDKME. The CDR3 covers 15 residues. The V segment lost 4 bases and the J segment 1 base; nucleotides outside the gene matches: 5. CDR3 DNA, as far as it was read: TGTGCCAGCTCAGACTGGGGGCGGGGTCAAAACACCTTGTAC. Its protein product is CASSDWGRGQNTLY. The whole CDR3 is CASSDWGRGQNTLYF.

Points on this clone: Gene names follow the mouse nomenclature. CDR3 residues: CASSQGTGGYAEQFF. The part of the CDR3 DNA that was read is TGTGCCAGCAGCCAAGGGACTGGGGGATATGCTGAGCAGTTC. V usage is TRBV5 and J usage is TRBJ2-1; 10 bases map to TRBD2. The CDR3 end is not reached by the read, which stops 1 residue before it; the germline J gene fills it in. CDR1 is LGHNA and CDR2 is YNLKQL in the germline V gene (reference sequence). After removal of 1 base from V and 4 bases from J, the junction contained 1 base not matched to a gene. The CDR3 loop spans 15 amino acids.

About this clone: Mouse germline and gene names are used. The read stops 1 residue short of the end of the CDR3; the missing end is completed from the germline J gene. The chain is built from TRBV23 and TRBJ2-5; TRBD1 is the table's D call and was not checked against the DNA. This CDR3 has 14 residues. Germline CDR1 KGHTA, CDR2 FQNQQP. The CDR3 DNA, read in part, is TGCTCCAGCAGTCAGGACAGTAACCAAGACACCCAGTAC. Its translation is CSSSQDSNQDTQY. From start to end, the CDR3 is CSSSQDSNQDTQYF.

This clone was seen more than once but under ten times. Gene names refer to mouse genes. The CDR3 loop reads CASSLPYEQYF. The sequenced CDR3 bases are TGTGCCAGCAGTCTGCCCTATGAACAGTAC. The rearrangement links TRBV26 to TRBJ2-7; D remains ambiguous. Sequencing ends 1 residue short of the CDR3 end; the germline J gene provides the rest. The CDR3 extends over 11 amino acids. Germline CDR1 reads KGHPV; CDR2 reads FQNQEV (reference sequence). Trimming took off 2 bases at V and 2 bases at J, with 1 base between the two ends.

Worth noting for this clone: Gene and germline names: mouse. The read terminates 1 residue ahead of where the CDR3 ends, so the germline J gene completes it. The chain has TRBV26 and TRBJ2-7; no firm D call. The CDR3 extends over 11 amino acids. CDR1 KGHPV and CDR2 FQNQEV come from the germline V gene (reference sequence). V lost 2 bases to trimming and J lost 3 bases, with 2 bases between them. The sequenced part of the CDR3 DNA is TGTGCCAGCAGTCTGGTCTATGAACAGTAC. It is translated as CASSLVYEQY. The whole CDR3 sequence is CASSLVYEQYF.

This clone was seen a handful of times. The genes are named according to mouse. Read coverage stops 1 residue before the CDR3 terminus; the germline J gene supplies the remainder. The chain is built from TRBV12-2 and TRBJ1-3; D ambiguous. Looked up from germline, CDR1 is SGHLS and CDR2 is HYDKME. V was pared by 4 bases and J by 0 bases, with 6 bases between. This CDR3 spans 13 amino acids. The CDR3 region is CASSRISGNTLYF. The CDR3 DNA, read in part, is TGTGCCAGCTCCAGAATTTCTGGAAATACGCTCTAT.

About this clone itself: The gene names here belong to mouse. Partial CDR3 DNA: TGCACCTGCAGTGCAACCGGGACAGGGTTCAACGAAAGATTATTT. Translating it yields CTCSATGTGFNERLF. In full, the CDR3 is CTCSATGTGFNERLFF. The rearrangement uses TRBV1 and TRBJ1-4; 9 bases map to TRBD1. With the read ending 1 residue before the CDR3 end, the germline J gene is used to fill in that end. Germline assignment: CDR1 NSQYPW and CDR2 LRSPGD (reference sequence). The CDR3 length is 16 residues. With 2 bases clipped from V and 4 bases from J, the junction kept 5 bases outside the gene matches.

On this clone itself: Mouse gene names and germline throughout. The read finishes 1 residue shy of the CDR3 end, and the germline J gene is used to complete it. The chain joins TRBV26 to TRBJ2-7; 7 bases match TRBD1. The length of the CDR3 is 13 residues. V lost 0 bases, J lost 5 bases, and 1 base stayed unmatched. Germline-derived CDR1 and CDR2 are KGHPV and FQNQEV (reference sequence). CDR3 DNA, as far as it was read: TGTGCCAGCAGTCTGTCGGGGACAGATGAACAGTAC. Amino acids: CASSLSGTDEQY. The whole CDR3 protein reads CASSLSGTDEQYF.

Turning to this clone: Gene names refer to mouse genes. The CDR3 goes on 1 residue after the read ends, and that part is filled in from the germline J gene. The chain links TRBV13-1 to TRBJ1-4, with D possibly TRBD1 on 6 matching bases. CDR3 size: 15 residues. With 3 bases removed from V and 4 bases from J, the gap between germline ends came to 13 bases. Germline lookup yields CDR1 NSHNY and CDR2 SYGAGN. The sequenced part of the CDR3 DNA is TGTGCCAGCAGTGCCGAAGGGGGAGGCAACGAAAGATTATTT. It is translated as CASSAEGGGNERLF. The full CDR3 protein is CASSAEGGGNERLFF.

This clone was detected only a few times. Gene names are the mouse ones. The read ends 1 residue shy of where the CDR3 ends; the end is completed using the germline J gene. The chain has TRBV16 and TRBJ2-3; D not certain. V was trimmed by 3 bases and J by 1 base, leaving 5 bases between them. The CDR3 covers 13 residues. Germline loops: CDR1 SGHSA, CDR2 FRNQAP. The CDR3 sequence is CASSFGGAETLYF. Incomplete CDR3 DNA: TGTGCAAGCAGCTTCGGGGGTGCAGAAACGCTGTAT.

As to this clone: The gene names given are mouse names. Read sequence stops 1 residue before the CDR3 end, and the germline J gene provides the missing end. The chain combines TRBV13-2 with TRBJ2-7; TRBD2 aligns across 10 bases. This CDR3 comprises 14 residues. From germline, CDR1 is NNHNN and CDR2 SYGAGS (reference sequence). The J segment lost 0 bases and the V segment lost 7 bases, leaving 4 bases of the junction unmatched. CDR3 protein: CASSGDWGSYEQYF. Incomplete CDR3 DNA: TGTGCCAGCAGTGGGGACTGGGGCTCCTATGAACAGTAC.

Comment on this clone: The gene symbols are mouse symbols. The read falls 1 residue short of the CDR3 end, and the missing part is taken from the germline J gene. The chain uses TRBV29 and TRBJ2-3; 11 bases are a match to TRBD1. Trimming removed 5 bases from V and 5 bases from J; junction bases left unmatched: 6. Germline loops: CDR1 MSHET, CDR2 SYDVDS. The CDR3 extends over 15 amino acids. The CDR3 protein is CASSPGGQGGETLYF. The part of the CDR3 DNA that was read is TGTGCTAGCAGTCCGGGGGGACAGGGGGGAGAAACGCTGTAT. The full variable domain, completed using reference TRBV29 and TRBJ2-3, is DMKVTQMPRYLIKRMGENVLLECGQDMSHETMYWYRQDPGLGLQLIYISYDVDSNSEGDIPKGYRVSRKKREHFSLILDSAKTNQTSVYFCASSPGGQGGETLYFGSGTRLTVL.

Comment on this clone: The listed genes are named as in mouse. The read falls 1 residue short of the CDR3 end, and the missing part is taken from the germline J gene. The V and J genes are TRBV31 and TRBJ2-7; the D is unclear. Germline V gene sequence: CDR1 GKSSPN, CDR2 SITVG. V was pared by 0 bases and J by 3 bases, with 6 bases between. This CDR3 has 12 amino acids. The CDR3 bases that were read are TGTGCCTGGAGTCTAATGGGCTATGAACAGTAC. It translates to CAWSLMGYEQY. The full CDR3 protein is CAWSLMGYEQYF.

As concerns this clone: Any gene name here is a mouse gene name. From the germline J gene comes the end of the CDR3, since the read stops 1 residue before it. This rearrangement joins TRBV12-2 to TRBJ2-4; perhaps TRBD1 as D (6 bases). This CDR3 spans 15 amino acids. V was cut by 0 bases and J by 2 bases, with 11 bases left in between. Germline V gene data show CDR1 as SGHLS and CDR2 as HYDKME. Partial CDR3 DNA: TGTGCCAGCTCTCTCAGGGGGAGAAATCAAAACACCTTGTAC. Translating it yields CASSLRGRNQNTLY. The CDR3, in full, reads CASSLRGRNQNTLYF. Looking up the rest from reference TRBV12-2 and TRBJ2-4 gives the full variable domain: NSGVVQSPRYIIKGKGERSILKCIPISGHLSVAWYQQTQGQELKFFIQHYDKMERDKGNLPSRFSVQQFDDYHSEMNMSALELEDSAVYFCASSLRGRNQNTLYFGAGTRLSVL.

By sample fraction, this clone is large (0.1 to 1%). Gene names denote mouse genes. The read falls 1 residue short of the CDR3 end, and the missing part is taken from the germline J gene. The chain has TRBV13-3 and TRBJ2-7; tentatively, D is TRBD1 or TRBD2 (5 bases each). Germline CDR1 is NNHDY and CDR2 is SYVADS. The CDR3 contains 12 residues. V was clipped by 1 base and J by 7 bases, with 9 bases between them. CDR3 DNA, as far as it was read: TGTGCCAGCAGTGATCGGGGGTGGGAACAGTAC. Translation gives CASSDRGWEQY. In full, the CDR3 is CASSDRGWEQYF.

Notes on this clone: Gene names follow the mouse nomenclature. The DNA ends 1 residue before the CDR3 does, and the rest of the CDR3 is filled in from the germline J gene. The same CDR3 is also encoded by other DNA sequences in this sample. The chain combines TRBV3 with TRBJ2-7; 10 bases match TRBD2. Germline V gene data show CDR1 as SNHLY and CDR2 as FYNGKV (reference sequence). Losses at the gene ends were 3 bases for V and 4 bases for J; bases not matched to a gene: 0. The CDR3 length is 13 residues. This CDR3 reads CASSLDWGYEQYF. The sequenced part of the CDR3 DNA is TGTGCCAGCAGCTTGGACTGGGGGTATGAACAGTAC.

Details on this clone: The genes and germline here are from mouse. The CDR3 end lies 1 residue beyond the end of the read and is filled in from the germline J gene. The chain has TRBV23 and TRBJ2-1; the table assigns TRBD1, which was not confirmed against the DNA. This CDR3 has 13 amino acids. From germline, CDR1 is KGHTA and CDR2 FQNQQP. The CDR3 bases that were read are TGCTCCAGCAGTCAAGTAGGGGATGCTGAGCAGTTC. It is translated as CSSSQVGDAEQF. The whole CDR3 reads CSSSQVGDAEQFF.

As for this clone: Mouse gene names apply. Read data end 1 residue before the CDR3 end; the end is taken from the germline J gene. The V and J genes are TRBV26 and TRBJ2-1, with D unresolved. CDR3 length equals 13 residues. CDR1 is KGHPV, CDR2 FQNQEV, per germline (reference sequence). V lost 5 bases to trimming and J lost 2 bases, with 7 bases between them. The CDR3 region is CASSGKHYAEQFF. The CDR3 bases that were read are TGTGCCAGCAGTGGCAAACACTATGCTGAGCAGTTC.

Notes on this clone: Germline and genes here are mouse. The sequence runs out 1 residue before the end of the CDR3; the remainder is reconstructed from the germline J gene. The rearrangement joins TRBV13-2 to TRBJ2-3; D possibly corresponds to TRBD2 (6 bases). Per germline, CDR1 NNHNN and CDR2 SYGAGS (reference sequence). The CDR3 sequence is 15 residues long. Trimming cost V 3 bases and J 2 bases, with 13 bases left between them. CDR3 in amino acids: CASGGGLPFAETLYF. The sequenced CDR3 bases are TGTGCCAGCGGTGGGGGACTCCCTTTTGCAGAAACGCTGTAT.